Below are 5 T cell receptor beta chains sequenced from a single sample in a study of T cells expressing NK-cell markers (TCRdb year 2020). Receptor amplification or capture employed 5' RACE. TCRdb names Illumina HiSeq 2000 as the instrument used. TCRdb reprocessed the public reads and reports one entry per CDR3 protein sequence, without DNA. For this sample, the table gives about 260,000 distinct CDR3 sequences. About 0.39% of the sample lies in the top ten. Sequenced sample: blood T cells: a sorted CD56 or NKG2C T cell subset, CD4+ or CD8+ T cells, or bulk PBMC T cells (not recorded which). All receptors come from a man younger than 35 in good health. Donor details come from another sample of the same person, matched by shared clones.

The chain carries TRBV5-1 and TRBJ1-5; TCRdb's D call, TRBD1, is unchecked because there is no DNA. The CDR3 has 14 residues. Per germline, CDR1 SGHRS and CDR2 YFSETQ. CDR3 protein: CASSRDRGEQPQHF.

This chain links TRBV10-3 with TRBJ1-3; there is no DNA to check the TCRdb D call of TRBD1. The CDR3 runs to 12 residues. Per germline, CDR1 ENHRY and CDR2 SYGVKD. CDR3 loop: CAIGAEGNTIYF.

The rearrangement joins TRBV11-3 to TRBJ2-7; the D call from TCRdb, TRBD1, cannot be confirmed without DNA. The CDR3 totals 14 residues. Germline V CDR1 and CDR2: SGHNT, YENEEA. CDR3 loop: CASSLRDKSYEQYF.

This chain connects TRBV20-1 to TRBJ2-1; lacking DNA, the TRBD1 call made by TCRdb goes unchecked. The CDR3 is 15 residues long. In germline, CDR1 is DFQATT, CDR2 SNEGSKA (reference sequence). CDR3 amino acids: CSARPQGGTYNEQFF.

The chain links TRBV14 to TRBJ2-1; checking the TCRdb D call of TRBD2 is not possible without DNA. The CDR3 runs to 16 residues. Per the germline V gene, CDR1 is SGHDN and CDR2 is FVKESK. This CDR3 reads CASAGLASVPYNEQFF.